Listed below are T cell receptor beta chains from one sample, sequenced in a study of vaccination effects on CD4 cells after COVID-19. What these receptors recognize is not known. The method was immunoSEQ multiplex PCR; TCRdb's version includes in-frame clones alone and lacks a portion of them. The sample holds around 66,000 clones; 74% are singletons and the top ten take over 2%. Sequenced here: CD4+ T cells from PBMCs cultured without peptide, sampled after COVID-19 vaccination. The origin of the receptors is a human donor who received a COVID-19 vaccine. The CDR3 runs from the conserved cysteine through the conserved F or W. The D gene is left open where the match is weak. Clone sizes are given selectively: once, few, many, or a class where the clone is expanded.

D,V,size,J,DNA,CDR3
NA,TRBV30,few,TRBJ1-5,TGTGCCTGGAGTGCGGGCGGAGGGAATCAGCCCCAGCATTTT,CAWSAGGGNQPQHF
NA,TRBV6-5,NA,TRBJ1-4,TGTGCCAGCAGTAGAGGAGGGGCGATTAATGAAAAACTGTTTTTT,CASSRGGAINEKLFF
TRBD1,TRBV7-2,NA,TRBJ1-5,TGTGCCAGCTCCACTGACAGGGGTCAGCCCCAGCATTTT,CASSTDRGQPQHF
TRBD1,TRBV28,once,TRBJ2-6,TGTGCCAGCAGTCGAGAGAACAGGGGTTCTGGGGCCAACGTCCTGACTTTC,CASSRENRGSGANVLTF
TRBD1,TRBV6-5,few,TRBJ1-1,TGTGCCAGCAGGACGTACAGGGGGCCGGGAACTGAAGCTTTCTTT,CASRTYRGPGTEAFF
NA,TRBV3-1/TRBV3-2,NA,TRBJ1-2,TGTGCCAGCAGCCAAGGTATGGGGGGCTACGGCTATGGCTACACCTTC,CASSQGMGGYGYGYTF
TRBD1,TRBV7-2,once,TRBJ1-3,TGTGCCAGCACCCCTAGGGACAGATCCCTCTCTGGAAACACCATATATTTT,CASTPRDRSLSGNTIYF
NA,TRBV29-1,NA,TRBJ2-3,TGCAGCGTTGGGGGATCTAGTTCAGTCACAGATACGCAGTATTTT,CSVGGSSSVTDTQYF
NA,TRBV12-3/TRBV12-4,NA,TRBJ2-2,TGTGCCAGCAGACGGAACACCGGGGAGCTGTTTTTT,CASRRNTGELFF
NA,TRBV5-1,few,TRBJ1-2,TGCGCCAGCAGGTCTCGTTCCGTCTATGGCTACACCTTC,CASRSRSVYGYTF
NA,TRBV25-1,NA,TRBJ2-1,TGTGCCAGCAGTGGCCCCCAATCCTACAATGAGCAGTTCTTC,CASSGPQSYNEQFF
NA,TRBV2,NA,TRBJ1-5,TGTGCCACCCGAGCCGAGACGAATCAGCCCCAGCATTTT,CATRAETNQPQHF
TRBD1,TRBV13,NA,TRBJ1-1,TGTGCCAGCAGCTTGGGATCAGGGGGAAGCACTGAAGCTTTCTTT,CASSLGSGGSTEAFF
NA,TRBV18,NA,TRBJ1-5,TGTGCCAGCTCACGAGGGCAGAGCAATCAGCCCCAGCATTTT,CASSRGQSNQPQHF
TRBD1,TRBV5-1,NA,TRBJ2-3,TGCGCCAGCAGCGGACAGGGAGGTCGCACAGATACGCAGTATTTT,CASSGQGGRTDTQYF
NA,TRBV5-1,NA,TRBJ2-1,TGCGCCAGCAGCTTCCTCTCCGGACAACAATACAATGAGCAGTTCTTC,CASSFLSGQQYNEQFF
TRBD1,TRBV5-1,NA,TRBJ2-5,TGCGCCAGCAGCTCTCTGACAGGGGGCAGGGAGACCCAGTACTTC,CASSSLTGGRETQYF
NA,TRBV9,NA,TRBJ1-2,TGTGCCAGCAGCGTAGTCTCGGAAGTCTATGGCTACACCTTC,CASSVVSEVYGYTF
NA,TRBV18,NA,TRBJ1-3,TGTGCCAGCTCGGGGGTTAGTGGAACTGGAAACACCATATATTTT,CASSGVSGTGNTIYF
NA,TRBV6-5,NA,TRBJ1-2,TGTGCCAGCACTTTTCGACAGTCCTACTATGGCTACACCTTC,CASTFRQSYYGYTF
TRBD1,TRBV9,NA,TRBJ2-1,TGTGCCAGCAGCGTAGGGGGACAGGCAATATACAATGAGCAGTTCTTC,CASSVGGQAIYNEQFF
NA,TRBV24-1,few,TRBJ2-1,TGTGCCACCAGTGATGCGGGACATGCGACCAATGAGCAGTTCTTC,CATSDAGHATNEQFF
NA,TRBV5-1,NA,TRBJ2-1,TGCGCCAGCAGCTTGGGAGGATTCAGGGTGGGCGAGCAGTTCTTC,CASSLGGFRVGEQFF
NA,TRBV7-2,few,TRBJ2-1,TGTGCCAGCAGCTTAGGGGGGGCGAACTACAATGAGCAGTTCTTC,CASSLGGANYNEQFF
NA,TRBV6-1,NA,TRBJ1-4,TGTGCCAGCAGCACCCCCAGTGCAACTAATGAAAAACTGTTTTTT,CASSTPSATNEKLFF
NA,TRBV9,NA,TRBJ2-5,TGTGCCAGCAGCCCCCAGTGGGGGGCGGAAGAGACCCAGTACTTC,CASSPQWGAEETQYF
TRBD1,TRBV4-3,NA,TRBJ2-2,TGCGCCAGCAGCCAAGAACTAGGGACAGTATTAACCGGGGAGCTGTTTTTT,CASSQELGTVLTGELFF
TRBD2,TRBV10-3,NA,TRBJ2-4,TGTGCCATCAGTGATCGCCCGACTAGCCCCGAAAACATTCAGTACTTC,CAISDRPTSPENIQYF
TRBD1,TRBV4-1,NA,TRBJ2-5,TGCGCCAGCAGCCAAGCCGGGACAGGGGGGGAGACCCAGTACTTC,CASSQAGTGGETQYF
TRBD2,TRBV4-1,NA,TRBJ2-3,TGCGCCAGCAGCCAAGTTTATACTAGCGGGGGGGCCTGGACGCAGTATTTT,CASSQVYTSGGAWTQYF
NA,TRBV12-3/TRBV12-4,NA,TRBJ1-3,TGTGCCAGCAGTTTGGGTAACACCATATATTTT,CASSLGNTIYF
NA,TRBV4-2,few,TRBJ1-6,TGTGCCAGCAGCTTTGGAAATTATAATTCACCCCTCCACTTT,CASSFGNYNSPLHF
NA,TRBV6-2/TRBV6-3,NA,TRBJ1-5,TGTGCCAGCAGTTACTCGCTCGGGGAGGGTCAGCCCCAGCATTTT,CASSYSLGEGQPQHF
TRBD1,TRBV4-2,once,TRBJ1-4,TGTGCCAGCAGCCAGGATGACAGGGGGGGGGAAAAACTGTTTTTT,CASSQDDRGGEKLFF
TRBD2,TRBV10-1,NA,TRBJ2-2,TGCGCCAGCAGTGAGTCTCGGACTAGCGGGGTTTTCACCGGGGAGCTGTTTTTT,CASSESRTSGVFTGELFF
NA,TRBV7-2,NA,TRBJ1-6,TGTGCCAGCAGCTCCGTTCCTCAAGGGGGTTCACCCCTCCACTTT,CASSSVPQGGSPLHF
TRBD1,TRBV5-1,NA,TRBJ1-2,TGCGCCAGCAGCCCGAACCCAGGGGGGCCCGGTGGCTACACCTTC,CASSPNPGGPGGYTF
NA,TRBV21-1,few,TRBJ1-2,TGTGCCAGCAGCAAACTCGACCCAGCATATGGCTACACCTTC,CASSKLDPAYGYTF
TRBD1,TRBV4-1,NA,TRBJ2-3,TGCGCCAGCAGCTCACAGGGGCTGGGGTCAGATACGCAGTATTTT,CASSSQGLGSDTQYF
NA,TRBV3-1/TRBV3-2,NA,TRBJ1-1,TGTGCCAGCAGCTTCGGGATGTCCGGCACTGAAGCTTTCTTT,CASSFGMSGTEAFF
NA,TRBV29-1,NA,TRBJ1-4,TGCAGCGTTAATAGGGGGTTTAATGAAAAACTGTTTTTT,CSVNRGFNEKLFF
NA,TRBV30,NA,TRBJ2-2,TGTGCCTGGAGCAGGAGTAACACCGGGGAGCTGTTTTTT,CAWSRSNTGELFF
NA,TRBV25-1,NA,TRBJ1-5,TGTGCCAGCAGAGCAGGACATCAGCCCCAGCATTTT,CASRAGHQPQHF
TRBD2,TRBV4-3,NA,TRBJ2-1,TGCGCCAGCAGCCAAGACCCCGGGACTAGCGGGACTGGTGAGCAGTTCTTC,CASSQDPGTSGTGEQFF
NA,TRBV5-1,NA,TRBJ2-6,TGCGCCAGCAGCTTGGGGGGTACTCCCTCTGGGGCCAACGTCCTGACTTTC,CASSLGGTPSGANVLTF
TRBD1,TRBV5-1,few,TRBJ1-3,TGCGCCAGCAGCTTGGGACCCGGGACAGGGACTGGAAACACCATATATTTT,CASSLGPGTGTGNTIYF
NA,TRBV11-3,NA,TRBJ2-1,TGTGCCAGCAGCTTAGCGGGGGCTTTCAATGAGCAGTTCTTC,CASSLAGAFNEQFF
TRBD2,TRBV19,NA,TRBJ2-1,TGTGCCAGTAGTAGACTAATAGCGGGGGGGCCGGTCAATGAGCAGTTCTTC,CASSRLIAGGPVNEQFF
NA,TRBV5-8,NA,TRBJ1-5,TGTGCCAGCAGCGTGGACGGAGATCAGCCCCAGCATTTT,CASSVDGDQPQHF
NA,TRBV6-1,NA,TRBJ2-4,TGTGCCAGCAGTGAACAAGGTTTAGGCAAAAACATTCAGTACTTC,CASSEQGLGKNIQYF
TRBD1,TRBV7-7,few,TRBJ1-2,TGTGCCAGCAGCCCAGCCCGGGACAGCCCAAACTATGGCTACACCTTC,CASSPARDSPNYGYTF